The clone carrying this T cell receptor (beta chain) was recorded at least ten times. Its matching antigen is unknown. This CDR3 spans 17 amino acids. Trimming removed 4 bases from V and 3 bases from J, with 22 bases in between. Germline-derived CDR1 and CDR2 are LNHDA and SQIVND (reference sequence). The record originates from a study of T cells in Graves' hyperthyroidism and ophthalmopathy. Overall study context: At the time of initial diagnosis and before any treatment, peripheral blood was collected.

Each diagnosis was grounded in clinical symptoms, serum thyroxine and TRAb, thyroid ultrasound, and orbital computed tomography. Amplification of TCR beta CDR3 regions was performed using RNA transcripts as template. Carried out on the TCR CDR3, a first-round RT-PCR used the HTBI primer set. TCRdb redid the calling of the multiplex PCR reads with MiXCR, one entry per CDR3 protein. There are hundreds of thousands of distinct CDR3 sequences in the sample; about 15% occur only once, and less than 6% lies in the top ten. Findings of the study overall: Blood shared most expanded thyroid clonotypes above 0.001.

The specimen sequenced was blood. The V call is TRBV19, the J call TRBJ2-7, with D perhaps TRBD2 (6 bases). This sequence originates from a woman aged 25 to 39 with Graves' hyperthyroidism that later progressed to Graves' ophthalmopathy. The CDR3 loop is CASSRRGKEVLNYEQYF. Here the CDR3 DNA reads TGTGCCAGTAGTAGACGCGGGAAGGAGGTCTTAAACTACGAGCAGTACTTC.